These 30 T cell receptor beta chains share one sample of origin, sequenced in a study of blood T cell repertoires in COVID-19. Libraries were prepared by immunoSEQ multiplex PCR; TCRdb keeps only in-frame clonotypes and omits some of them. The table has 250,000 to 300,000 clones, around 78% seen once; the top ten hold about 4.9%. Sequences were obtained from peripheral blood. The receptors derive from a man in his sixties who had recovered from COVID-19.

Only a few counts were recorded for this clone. The chain's CDR3 is CASIEQGASGYTF. CDR3 DNA: TGTGCCAGCATCGAACAGGGGGCCTCTGGCTACACCTTC. This chain connects TRBV2 to TRBJ1-2, with 9 bases fitting TRBD1. There are 13 residues in the CDR3. Losses at the gene ends were 7 bases for V and 7 bases for J; bases not matched to a gene: 7. The germline CDR1 and CDR2 sequences are SNHLY and FYNNEI.

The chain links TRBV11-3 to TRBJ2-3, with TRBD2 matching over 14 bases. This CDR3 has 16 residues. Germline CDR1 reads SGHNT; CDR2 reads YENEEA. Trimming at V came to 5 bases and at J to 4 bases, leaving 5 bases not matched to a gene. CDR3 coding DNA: TGTGCCAGCAGCGCCGGGACTAGCGGGGGTTCAGATACGCAGTATTTT. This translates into CASSAGTSGGSDTQYF.

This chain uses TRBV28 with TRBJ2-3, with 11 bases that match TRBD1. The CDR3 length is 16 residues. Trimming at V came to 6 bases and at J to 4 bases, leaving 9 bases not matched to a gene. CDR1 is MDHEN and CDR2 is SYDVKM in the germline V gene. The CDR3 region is CASSPSGQGASDTQYF. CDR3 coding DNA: TGTGCCAGCAGCCCTTCAGGACAGGGGGCTTCAGATACGCAGTATTTT.

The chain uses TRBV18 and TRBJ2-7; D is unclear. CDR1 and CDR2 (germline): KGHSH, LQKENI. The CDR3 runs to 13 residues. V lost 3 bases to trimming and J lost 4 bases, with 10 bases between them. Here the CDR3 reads CASSPSVVYEQYF. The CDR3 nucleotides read TGTGCCAGCTCACCCTCTGTAGTGTACGAGCAGTACTTC. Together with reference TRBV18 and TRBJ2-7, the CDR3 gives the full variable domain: NAGVMQNPRHLVRRRGQEARLRCSPMKGHSHVYWYRQLPEEGLKFMVYLQKENIIDESGMPKERFSAEFPKEGPSILRIQQVVRGDSAAYFCASSPSVVYEQYFGPGTRLTVT.

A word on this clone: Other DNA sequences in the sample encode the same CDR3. CDR3: CASSLGGQTGNTIYF. CDR3 coding DNA: TGCGCCAGCAGCTTGGGTGGTCAGACTGGAAACACCATATATTTT. This chain uses TRBV5-1 with TRBJ1-3; D remains ambiguous. CDR1 is SGHRS and CDR2 is YFSETQ in the germline V gene. The CDR3 consists of 15 residues. With 0 bases removed from V and 2 bases from J, the gap between germline ends came to 9 bases.

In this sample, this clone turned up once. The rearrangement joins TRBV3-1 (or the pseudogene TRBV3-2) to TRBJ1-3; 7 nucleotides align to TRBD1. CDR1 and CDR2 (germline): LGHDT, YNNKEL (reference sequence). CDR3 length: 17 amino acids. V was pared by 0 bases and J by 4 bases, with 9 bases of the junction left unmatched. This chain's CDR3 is CASSQDGSRGAGNTIYF. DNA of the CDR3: TGTGCCAGCAGCCAAGATGGGTCCAGGGGGGCAGGAAACACCATATATTTT.

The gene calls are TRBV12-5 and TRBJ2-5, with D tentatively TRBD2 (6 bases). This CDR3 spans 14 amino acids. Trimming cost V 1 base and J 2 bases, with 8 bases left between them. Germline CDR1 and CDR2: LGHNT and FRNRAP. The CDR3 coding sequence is TGTGCTAGTGGTTTGGGGGCGGGGCAAGAGACCCAGTACTTC. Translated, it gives CASGLGAGQETQYF.

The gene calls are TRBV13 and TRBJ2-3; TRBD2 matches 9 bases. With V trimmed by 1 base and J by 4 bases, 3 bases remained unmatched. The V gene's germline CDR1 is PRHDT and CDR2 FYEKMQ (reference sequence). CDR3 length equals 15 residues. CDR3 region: CASSLASGASDTQYF. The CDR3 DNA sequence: TGTGCCAGCAGCTTAGCTAGCGGGGCCTCAGATACGCAGTATTTT.

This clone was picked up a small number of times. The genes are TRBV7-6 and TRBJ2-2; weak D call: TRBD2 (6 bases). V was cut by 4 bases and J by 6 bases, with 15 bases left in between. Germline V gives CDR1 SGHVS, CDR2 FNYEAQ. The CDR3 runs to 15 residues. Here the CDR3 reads CASSSTGEVAGELFF. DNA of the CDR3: TGTGCCAGCAGCTCCACGGGGGAGGTCGCCGGGGAGCTGTTTTTT. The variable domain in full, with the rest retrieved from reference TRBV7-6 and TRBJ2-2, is GAGVSQSPRYKVTKRGQDVALRCDPISGHVSLYWYRQALGQGPEFLTYFNYEAQQDKSGLPNDRFSAERPEGSISTLTIQRTEQRDSAMYRCASSSTGEVAGELFFGEGSRLTVL.

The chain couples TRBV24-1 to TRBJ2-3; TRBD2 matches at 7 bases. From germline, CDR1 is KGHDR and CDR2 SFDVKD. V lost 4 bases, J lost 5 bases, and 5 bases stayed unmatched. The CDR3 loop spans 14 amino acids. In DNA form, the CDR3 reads TGTGCCACCAGTGACCCTGGCGGGAGAGATACGCAGTATTTT. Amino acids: CATSDPGGRDTQYF.

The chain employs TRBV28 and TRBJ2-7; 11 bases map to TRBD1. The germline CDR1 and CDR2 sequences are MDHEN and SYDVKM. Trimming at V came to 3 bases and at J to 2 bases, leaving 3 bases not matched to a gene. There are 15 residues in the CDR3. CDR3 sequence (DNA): TGTGCCAGCAGTTTCCCGGGACAGGGGGCCTACGAGCAGTACTTC. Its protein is CASSFPGQGAYEQYF.

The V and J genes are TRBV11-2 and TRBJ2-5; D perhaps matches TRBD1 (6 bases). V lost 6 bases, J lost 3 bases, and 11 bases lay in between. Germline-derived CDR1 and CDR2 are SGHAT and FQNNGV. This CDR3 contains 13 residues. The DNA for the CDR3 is TGTGCCAGCAGGACTACAGGGAAAGAGACCCAGTACTTC. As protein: CASRTTGKETQYF.

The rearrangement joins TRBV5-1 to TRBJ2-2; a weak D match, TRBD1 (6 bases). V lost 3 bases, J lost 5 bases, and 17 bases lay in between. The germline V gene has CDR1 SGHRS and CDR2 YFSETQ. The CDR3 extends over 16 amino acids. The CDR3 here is CASSWEPGVLTGELFF. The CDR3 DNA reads TGCGCCAGCAGCTGGGAACCAGGGGTTTTGACCGGGGAGCTGTTTTTT. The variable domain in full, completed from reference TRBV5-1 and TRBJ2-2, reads KAGVTQTPRYLIKTRGQQVTLSCSPISGHRSVSWYQQTPGQGLQFLFEYFSETQRNKGNFPGRFSGRQFSNSRSEMNVSTLELGDSALYLCASSWEPGVLTGELFFGEGSRLTVL.

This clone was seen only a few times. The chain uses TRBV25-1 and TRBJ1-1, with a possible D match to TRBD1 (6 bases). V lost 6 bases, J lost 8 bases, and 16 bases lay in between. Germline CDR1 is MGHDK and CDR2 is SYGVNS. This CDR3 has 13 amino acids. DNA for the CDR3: TGTGCCAGCAGCCCGCAGGGGACCGGGGAAGCTTTCTTT. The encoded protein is CASSPQGTGEAFF.

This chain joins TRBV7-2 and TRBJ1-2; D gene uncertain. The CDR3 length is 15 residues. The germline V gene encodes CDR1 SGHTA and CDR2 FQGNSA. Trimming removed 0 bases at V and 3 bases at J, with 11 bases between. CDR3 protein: CASSLAGGRDYGYTF. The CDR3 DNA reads TGTGCCAGCAGCTTAGCGGGCGGGCGAGACTATGGCTACACCTTC.

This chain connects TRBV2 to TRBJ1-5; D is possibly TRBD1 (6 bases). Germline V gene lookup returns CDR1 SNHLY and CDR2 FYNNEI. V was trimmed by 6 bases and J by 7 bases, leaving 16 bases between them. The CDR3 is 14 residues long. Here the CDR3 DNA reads TGTGCCAGCAGACCGACAGGAGTTGAACAGCCCCAGCATTTT. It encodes CASRPTGVEQPQHF.

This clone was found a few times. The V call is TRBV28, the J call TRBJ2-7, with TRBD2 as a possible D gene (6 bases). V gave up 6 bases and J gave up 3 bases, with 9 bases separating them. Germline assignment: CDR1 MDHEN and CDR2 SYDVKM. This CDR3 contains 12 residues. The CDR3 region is CASRGGNYEQYF. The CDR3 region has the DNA TGTGCCAGCAGGGGCGGGAACTACGAGCAGTACTTC.

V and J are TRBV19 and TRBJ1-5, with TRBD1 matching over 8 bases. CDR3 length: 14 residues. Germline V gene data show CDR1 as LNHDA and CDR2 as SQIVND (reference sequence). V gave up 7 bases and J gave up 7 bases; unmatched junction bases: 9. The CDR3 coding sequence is TGTGCCAGTACCGGACAGGGTCGCGACCAGCCCCAGCATTTT. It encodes CASTGQGRDQPQHF. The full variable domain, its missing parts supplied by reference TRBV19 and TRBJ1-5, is DGGITQSPKYLFRKEGQNVTLSCEQNLNHDAMYWYRQDPGQGLRLIYYSQIVNDFQKGDIAEGYSVSREKKESFPLTVTSAQKNPTAFYLCASTGQGRDQPQHFGDGTRLSIL.

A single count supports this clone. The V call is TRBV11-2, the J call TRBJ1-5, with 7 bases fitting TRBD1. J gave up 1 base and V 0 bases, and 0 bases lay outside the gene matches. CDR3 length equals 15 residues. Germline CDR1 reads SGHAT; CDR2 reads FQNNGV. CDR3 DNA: TGTGCCAGCAGCTTAGAAGGGGGCAGCAATCAGCCCCAGCATTTT. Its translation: CASSLEGGSNQPQHF.

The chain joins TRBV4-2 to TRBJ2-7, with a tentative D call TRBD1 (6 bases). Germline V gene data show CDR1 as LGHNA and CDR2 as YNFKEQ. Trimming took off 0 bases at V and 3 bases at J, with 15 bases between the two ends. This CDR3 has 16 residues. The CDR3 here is CASSQDLAGESYEQYF. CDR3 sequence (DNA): TGTGCCAGCAGCCAAGATCTGGCAGGGGAGAGCTACGAGCAGTACTTC.

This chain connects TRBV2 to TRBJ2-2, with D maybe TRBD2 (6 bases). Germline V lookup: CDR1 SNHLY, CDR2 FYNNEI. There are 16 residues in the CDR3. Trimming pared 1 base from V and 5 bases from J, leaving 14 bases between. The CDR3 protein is CASSEEEGVWTGELFF. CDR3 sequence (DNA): TGTGCCAGCAGTGAAGAGGAGGGTGTTTGGACCGGGGAGCTGTTTTTT.

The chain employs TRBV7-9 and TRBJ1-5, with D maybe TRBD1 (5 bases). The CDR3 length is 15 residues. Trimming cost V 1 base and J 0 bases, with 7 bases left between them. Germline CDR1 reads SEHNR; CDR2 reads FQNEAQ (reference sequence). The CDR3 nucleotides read TGTGCCAGCAGCTTAGGACAGTATAGCAATCAGCCCCAGCATTTT. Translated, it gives CASSLGQYSNQPQHF. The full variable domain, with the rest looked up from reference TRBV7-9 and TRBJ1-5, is DTGVSQNPRHKITKRGQNVTFRCDPISEHNRLYWYRQTLGQGPEFLTYFQNEAQLEKSRLLSDRFSAERPKGSFSTLEIQRTEQGDSAMYLCASSLGQYSNQPQHFGDGTRLSIL.

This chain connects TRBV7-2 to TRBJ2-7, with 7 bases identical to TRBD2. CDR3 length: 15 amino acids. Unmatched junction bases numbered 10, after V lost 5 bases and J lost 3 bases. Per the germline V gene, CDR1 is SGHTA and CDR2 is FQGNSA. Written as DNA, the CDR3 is TGTGCCAGCAGCCAGCGGGCGGGGGTCGGCTACGAGCAGTACTTC. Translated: CASSQRAGVGYEQYF.

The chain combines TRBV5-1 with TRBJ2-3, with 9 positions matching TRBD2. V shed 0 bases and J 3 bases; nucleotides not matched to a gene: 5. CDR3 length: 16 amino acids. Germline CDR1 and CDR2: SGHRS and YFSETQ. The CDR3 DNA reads TGCGCCAGCAGCTTGGGCGGGGGGGCGGCTACAGATACGCAGTATTTT. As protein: CASSLGGGAATDTQYF.

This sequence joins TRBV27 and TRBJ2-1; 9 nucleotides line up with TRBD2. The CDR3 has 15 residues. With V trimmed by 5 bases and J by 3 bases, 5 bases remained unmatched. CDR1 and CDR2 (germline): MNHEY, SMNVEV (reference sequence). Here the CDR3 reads CASSMTSGGYNEQFF. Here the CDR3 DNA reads TGTGCCAGCAGTATGACTAGCGGAGGCTACAATGAGCAGTTCTTC.

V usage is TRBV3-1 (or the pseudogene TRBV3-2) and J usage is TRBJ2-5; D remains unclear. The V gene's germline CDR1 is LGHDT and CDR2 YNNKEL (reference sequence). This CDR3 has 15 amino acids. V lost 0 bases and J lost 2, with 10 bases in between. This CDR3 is CASSQDLRQQETQYF. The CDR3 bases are TGTGCCAGCAGCCAAGATCTGAGGCAACAAGAGACCCAGTACTTC.

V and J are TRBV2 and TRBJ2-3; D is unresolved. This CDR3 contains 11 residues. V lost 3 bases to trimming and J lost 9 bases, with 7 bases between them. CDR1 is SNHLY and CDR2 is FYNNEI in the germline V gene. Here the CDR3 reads CASSDSLTQYF. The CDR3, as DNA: TGTGCCAGCAGTGATAGTTTGACGCAGTATTTT.

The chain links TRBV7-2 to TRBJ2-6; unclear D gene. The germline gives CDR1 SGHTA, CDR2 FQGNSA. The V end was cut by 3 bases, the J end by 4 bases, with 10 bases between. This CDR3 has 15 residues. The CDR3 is CASSFEASGANVLTF. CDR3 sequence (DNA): TGTGCCAGCAGCTTTGAGGCTTCAGGGGCCAACGTCCTGACTTTC. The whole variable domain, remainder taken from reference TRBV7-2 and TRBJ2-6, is GAGVSQSPSNKVTEKGKDVELRCDPISGHTALYWYRQSLGQGLEFLIYFQGNSAPDKSGLPSDRFSAERTGGSVSTLTIQRTQQEDSAVYLCASSFEASGANVLTFGAGSRLTVL.

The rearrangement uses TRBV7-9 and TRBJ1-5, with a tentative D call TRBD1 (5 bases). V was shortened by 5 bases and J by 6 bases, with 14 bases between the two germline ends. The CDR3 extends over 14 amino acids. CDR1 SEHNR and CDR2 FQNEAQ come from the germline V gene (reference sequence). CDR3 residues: CASSPGGVGQPQHF. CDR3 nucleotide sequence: TGTGCCAGCAGCCCCGGGGGAGTCGGTCAGCCCCAGCATTTT.

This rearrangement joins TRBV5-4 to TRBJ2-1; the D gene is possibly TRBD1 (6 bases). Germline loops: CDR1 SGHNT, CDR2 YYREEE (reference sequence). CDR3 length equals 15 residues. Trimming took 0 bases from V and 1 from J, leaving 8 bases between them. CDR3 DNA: TGTGCCAGCAGCTTGGGGGGGCCTTCCTACAATGAGCAGTTCTTC. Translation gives CASSLGGPSYNEQFF.